Below, 30 T cell receptor beta chains from the same sample are listed, as sequenced in a study of shared clonotypes between healthy human individuals. TCRdb keeps only in-frame clones here, not all; method: immunoSEQ multiplex PCR. The sample contains about 2 million clones, roughly 94% of which appear only once. CD8 cells classed as naive were CD45RO-negative and positively selected for CCR7, excluding terminally differentiated effector memory CD45RA+ cells. The source material was naive CD8+ T cells sorted from blood. The origin of the receptors is a man aged 18 to 29 in good health.

The chain couples TRBV15 to TRBJ1-2, with D maybe TRBD1 (5 bases). This CDR3 has 19 residues. Trimming took 3 bases from V and 0 from J, leaving 23 bases between them. The germline CDR1 and CDR2 sequences are LNHNV and YYDKDF (reference sequence). In DNA form, the CDR3 reads TGTGCCACCAGCAGTGGTCCCGGGACTCCTACTCTAGCTAACTATGGCTACACCTTC. It translates to CATSSGPGTPTLANYGYTF.

The rearrangement links TRBV7-9 to TRBJ2-3; D ambiguous. The V end was cut by 5 bases, the J end by 0 bases, with 12 bases between. Germline values: CDR1 SEHNR, CDR2 FQNEAQ (reference sequence). The length of the CDR3 is 15 residues. The CDR3 loop reads CASSLSPYSTDTQYF. The CDR3 DNA sequence: TGTGCCAGCAGCCTCTCGCCATATAGCACAGATACGCAGTATTTT.

V usage is TRBV6-6 and J usage is TRBJ2-5; TRBD2 matches 7 bases. The CDR3 sequence is 14 residues long. J was trimmed by 3 bases and V by 5 bases; bases with no gene match: 6. Germline assignment: CDR1 MNHNY and CDR2 SVGAGI (reference sequence). Here the CDR3 DNA reads TGTGCCAGCAGTAGGATGCTAGCGGAAGAGACCCAGTACTTC. Protein product: CASSRMLAEETQYF.

V and J are TRBV27 and TRBJ1-1; D unclear. CDR1 is MNHEY, CDR2 SMNVEV, per germline (reference sequence). CDR3 length equals 13 residues. The V end was cut by 3 bases, the J end by 6 bases, with 11 bases between. CDR3 sequence reads: CASSLPESAEAFF. The CDR3 region has the DNA TGTGCCAGCAGTTTGCCCGAGTCTGCTGAAGCTTTCTTT.

The chain employs TRBV19 and TRBJ1-5, with D possibly matching TRBD1 (6 bases). Germline assignment: CDR1 LNHDA and CDR2 SQIVND (reference sequence). Trimming left V 3 bases short and J 3 bases short, with 12 bases between. This CDR3 contains 15 residues. The CDR3 spells CASSMGGAINQPQHF. The CDR3 DNA is TGTGCCAGTAGTATGGGGGGCGCGATCAATCAGCCCCAGCATTTT.

This chain connects TRBV7-9 to TRBJ2-2, with TRBD2 matching 11 bases. CDR1 and CDR2 (germline): SEHNR, FQNEAQ (reference sequence). This CDR3 has 15 residues. V lost 10 bases to trimming and J lost 4 bases; unmatched junction nucleotides: 8. The CDR3 DNA reads as TGTGCCACTCAGGGACTAGCGGAGACCACCGGGGAGCTGTTTTTT. Protein sequence: CATQGLAETTGELFF.

The V gene is TRBV7-9, the J gene TRBJ1-4, with 9 nucleotides matching TRBD1. The length of the CDR3 is 16 residues. CDR1 is SEHNR, CDR2 FQNEAQ, per germline (reference sequence). Trimming removed 4 bases from V and 7 bases from J; junction bases left unmatched: 10. CDR3 sequence: CASSYRPGQGAEKLFF. The CDR3 DNA reads TGTGCCAGCAGCTACAGACCGGGACAGGGCGCTGAAAAACTGTTTTTT. The full variable domain, completed using reference TRBV7-9 and TRBJ1-4, is DTGVSQNPRHKITKRGQNVTFRCDPISEHNRLYWYRQTLGQGPEFLTYFQNEAQLEKSRLLSDRFSAERPKGSFSTLEIQRTEQGDSAMYLCASSYRPGQGAEKLFFGSGTQLSVL.

This chain connects TRBV2 to TRBJ2-1; the D gene is possibly TRBD2 (5 bases). The length of the CDR3 is 15 residues. V gave up 7 bases and J gave up 4 bases, with 17 bases separating them. Per germline, CDR1 SNHLY and CDR2 FYNNEI. The CDR3 loop reads CASTGTQLPYNEQFF. CDR3 DNA: TGTGCCAGCACGGGAACTCAACTACCATACAATGAGCAGTTCTTC.

This chain links TRBV19 with TRBJ1-1; D is uncertain. The CDR3 extends over 13 amino acids. Trimming shortened V by 1 base and J by 9 bases, and 12 bases separated the two germline ends. Looked up from germline, CDR1 is LNHDA and CDR2 is SQIVND (reference sequence). CDR3 coding DNA: TGTGCCAGTAGTATAGGGACCCCCACCCAAGCTTTCTTT. It is translated as CASSIGTPTQAFF.

With regard to this clone: Other DNA sequences in this specimen translate into the identical CDR3. V and J are TRBV6-1 and TRBJ2-7, with D unresolved. The CDR3 extends over 13 amino acids. Germline CDR1 reads MNHNS; CDR2 reads SASEGT. V lost 5 bases, J lost 4 bases, and 12 bases lay in between. CDR3 loop: CASSMATSYEQYF. The CDR3 DNA is TGTGCCAGCAGTATGGCGACTTCATACGAGCAGTACTTC.

The genes are TRBV5-1 and TRBJ1-2; D is ambiguous. Per germline, CDR1 SGHRS and CDR2 YFSETQ. CDR3 length equals 13 residues. Deletions cut 1 base from V and 6 bases from J, with 10 bases between. This CDR3 reads CASSLYIGDGYTF. The CDR3 nucleotides read TGCGCCAGCAGCTTGTATATCGGGGATGGCTACACCTTC.

The chain has TRBV6-6 and TRBJ2-7, with D possibly being TRBD1 or TRBD2 (5 bases each). The CDR3 consists of 13 residues. V was pared by 5 bases and J by 6 bases, with 14 bases between. CDR1 and CDR2 from the germline V gene are MNHNY and SVGAGI (reference sequence). CDR3 loop: CASSPYLGVEQYF. The CDR3 DNA is TGTGCCAGCAGTCCCTACTTGGGGGTCGAGCAGTACTTC.

The chain joins TRBV7-9 to TRBJ2-5, with TRBD2 identical over 10 bases. Looked up from germline, CDR1 is SEHNR and CDR2 is FQNEAQ (reference sequence). The trim removed 8 bases at V and 3 bases at J, leaving 6 bases unmatched. This CDR3 is 14 amino acids long. CDR3 coding DNA: TGTGCCAGCCGTGTTCTAGCGGGGGAAGAGACCCAGTACTTC. It is translated as CASRVLAGEETQYF.

This chain connects TRBV2 to TRBJ2-7; 11 bases are a match to TRBD2. J was trimmed by 2 bases and V by 5 bases; bases with no gene match: 14. Germline values: CDR1 SNHLY, CDR2 FYNNEI. CDR3 length: 18 residues. CDR3 region: CASSTLKGTSGTPYEQYF. CDR3 in DNA: TGTGCCAGCAGTACACTAAAGGGGACTAGCGGAACCCCCTACGAGCAGTACTTC.

A remark on this clone: The same CDR3 is also encoded by other DNA sequences in this sample. J is TRBJ2-5 and V is TRBV4-1; no clear D. The CDR3 extends over 13 amino acids. V was clipped by 1 base and J by 4 bases, with 7 bases between them. The germline CDR1 and CDR2 sequences are MGHRA and YSYEKL. The CDR3 is CASSQVQGETQYF. The CDR3 region has the DNA TGCGCCAGCAGCCAAGTTCAAGGAGAGACCCAGTACTTC.

As for this clone: The germline gene is not matched at one end of the junction; a read error may be the cause. This chain uses TRBV7-7 with TRBJ2-2; 7 nucleotides agree with TRBD1. From germline, CDR1 is SSHAT and CDR2 FNYEAQ (reference sequence). The CDR3 runs 16 residues. CDR3 residues: CASSSWTGTNTGELFF. In nucleotides, the CDR3 is TGTGCTAGCAGCTCCTGGACAGGAACGAACACCGGGGAGCTGTTTTTT.

The chain employs TRBV4-2 and TRBJ2-3, with a possible D match to TRBD1 (5 bases). Trimming shortened V by 3 bases and J by 5 bases, and 24 bases separated the two germline ends. Germline V gives CDR1 LGHNA, CDR2 YNFKEQ. This CDR3 comprises 18 residues. The CDR3 DNA reads TGTGCCAGCAGCCAGACCGTCAGAGCAGGGATAACTCAAGATACGCAGTATTTT. Its translation: CASSQTVRAGITQDTQYF.

V is TRBV28 and J is TRBJ1-1; no clear D. V shed 3 bases and J shed 0 bases, with 20 bases lying between them. This CDR3 is built from 18 residues. Germline values: CDR1 MDHEN, CDR2 SYDVKM. Here the CDR3 reads CASSFKTFILGVNTEAFF. CDR3 nucleotide sequence: TGTGCCAGCAGTTTCAAAACCTTTATTCTCGGTGTGAACACTGAAGCTTTCTTT.

The chain employs TRBV30 and TRBJ2-1, with D perhaps TRBD2 (5 bases). This CDR3 spans 13 amino acids. Trimming pared 3 bases from V and 9 bases from J, leaving 15 bases between. Germline V gives CDR1 GTSNPN, CDR2 SVGIG (reference sequence). The CDR3 loop reads CAWSSGPAGEQFF. As DNA, the CDR3 is TGTGCCTGGAGCTCCGGCCCCGCGGGTGAGCAGTTCTTC.

The chain has TRBV4-2 and TRBJ1-1, with D unresolved. The ends were cut back, 0 bases at V and 0 bases at J, with 11 bases in the middle. The CDR3 has 16 amino acids. Germline values: CDR1 LGHNA, CDR2 YNFKEQ. CDR3 nucleotide sequence: TGTGCCAGCAGCCAAGACGGAGTCTTCATGAACACTGAAGCTTTCTTT. Translation: CASSQDGVFMNTEAFF.

J is TRBJ2-3 and V is TRBV5-1; D remains unclear. CDR1 is SGHRS and CDR2 is YFSETQ in the germline V gene. Trimming left V 0 bases short and J 4 bases short, with 6 bases between. The CDR3 is 13 residues long. The CDR3 sequence is CASSLAVPDTQYF. The CDR3 bases are TGCGCCAGCAGCTTGGCGGTCCCAGATACGCAGTATTTT.

The chain carries TRBV15 and TRBJ1-1; D is undetermined. CDR3 length: 12 amino acids. Germline CDR1 and CDR2: LNHNV and YYDKDF (reference sequence). Between the trimmed V and J ends, which lost 5 bases and 1 base, there was a span of 5 bases. This CDR3 is CATSDQNTEAFF. CDR3 DNA sequence: TGTGCCACCAGCGACCAGAACACTGAAGCTTTCTTT.

V usage is TRBV29-1 and J usage is TRBJ1-1, with TRBD1 matching over 8 bases. CDR3 length equals 13 residues. Germline trimming cut 7 bases from V and 1 base from J; bases unmatched to any gene: 5. Germline V gene sequence: CDR1 SQVTM, CDR2 ANQGSEA. The CDR3 region has the DNA TGCAGCGGAGGGACAGGACCGAACACTGAAGCTTTCTTT. It codes for CSGGTGPNTEAFF.

The gene calls are TRBV5-1 and TRBJ1-2; 8 positions match TRBD1. V was clipped by 2 bases and J by 2 bases; unmatched bases: 5. The CDR3 contains 15 residues. CDR1 SGHRS and CDR2 YFSETQ come from the germline V gene. CDR3 loop: CASSLGQGRNYGYTF. The DNA of the CDR3 is TGCGCCAGCAGCTTAGGACAGGGCCGAAACTATGGCTACACCTTC. The full variable domain, with the rest looked up from reference TRBV5-1 and TRBJ1-2, is KAGVTQTPRYLIKTRGQQVTLSCSPISGHRSVSWYQQTPGQGLQFLFEYFSETQRNKGNFPGRFSGRQFSNSRSEMNVSTLELGDSALYLCASSLGQGRNYGYTFGSGTRLTVV.

This clone was observed once. V gene TRBV10-2 combines with J gene TRBJ2-2; no clear D. Between the trimmed V and J ends, which lost 8 bases and 4 bases, there was a span of 5 bases. The CDR3 is made up of 11 amino acids. The germline V gene encodes CDR1 WSHSY and CDR2 SAAADI. The CDR3 spells CASRITGELFF. The CDR3, as DNA: TGCGCCAGCCGTATCACCGGGGAGCTGTTTTTT.

V usage is TRBV19 and J usage is TRBJ1-1, with 7 positions matching TRBD1. The CDR3 consists of 16 residues. The ends lost 7 bases at V and 7 bases at J; junction bases unmatched: 18. CDR1 is LNHDA, CDR2 SQIVND, per germline (reference sequence). The CDR3 nucleotides are TGTGCCAGTAAGGCGTTTCAGCTTGCCAGGGGGATTGAAGCTTTCTTT. Amino acid sequence: CASKAFQLARGIEAFF.

The chain recombines TRBV6-5 with TRBJ1-1, with no clear D. This CDR3 has 13 residues. The germline CDR1 and CDR2 sequences are MNHEY and SVGAGI. The V gene lost 4 bases and the J gene lost 3 bases, with 9 bases spanning the gap. The CDR3 DNA reads TGTGCCAGCAGTTGGCAGAGGTACACTGAAGCTTTCTTT. This codes for CASSWQRYTEAFF.

Turning to this clone: Other nucleotide sequences in the sample specify the same CDR3. The J gene is TRBJ2-1, the V gene TRBV6-5; 8 bases align to TRBD2. J lost 4 bases, V lost 4 bases, and 3 bases had no gene match. The germline V gene has CDR1 MNHEY and CDR2 SVGAGI. This CDR3 has 14 residues. This CDR3 is CASSFREGYNEQFF. The CDR3 DNA reads as TGTGCCAGCAGTTTTCGGGAGGGTTACAATGAGCAGTTCTTC.

The J gene is TRBJ1-3, the V gene TRBV5-6; D possibly corresponds to TRBD1 (6 bases). This CDR3 is 14 amino acids long. V was clipped by 0 bases and J by 7 bases, with 11 bases between them. The germline CDR1 and CDR2 sequences are SGHDT and YYEEEE. CDR3 residues: CASSLGGASNTIYF. In DNA, the CDR3 is TGTGCCAGCAGCTTGGGGGGGGCGAGCAACACCATATATTTT.

Comments on this clone: Other DNA sequences in this sample translate to the same CDR3. J is TRBJ2-3 and V is TRBV9; no definite D call. Germline V lookup: CDR1 SGDLS, CDR2 YYNGEE. The CDR3 runs 13 residues. Trimming took 0 bases from V and 2 from J, leaving 4 bases between them. CDR3 sequence reads: CASSVVPTDTQYF. CDR3 nucleotides: TGTGCCAGCAGCGTAGTCCCCACAGATACGCAGTATTTT.